This T cell receptor (beta chain) emerged from a study of CD8 T cells in Susac syndrome. RNA totalling 0.5 to 1 ug underwent reverse transcription with random hexamers. Coverage of TCR beta CDR3 amplification by immunoSEQ multiplex PCR extended to 54 Vbeta and 13 Jbeta. MiXCR was run by TCRdb on the immunoSEQ multiplex PCR reads, yielding one entry per CDR3 protein. The top ten hold roughly 0.11% of the sample, which has 350,000 to 550,000 distinct CDR3 sequences, more than 70% seen once. TCR beta sequencing was performed on blood CD8+ and CD4+ T cells. The multiple sclerosis controls consisted of treatment-naive patients with relapsing-remitting disease, either stable or active. The CD8+ and CD4+ T cells were negatively isolated, with the TEMRA cells enriched by FACS. Sequencing was performed on CD8+ T cells from PBMCs. The sequence was collected from a human donor with multiple sclerosis.

CDR3 in amino acids: CASSPLGQGTAISSYNEQFF. The CDR3 DNA reads TGTGCCAGCTCACCGCTTGGACAGGGGACGGCCATAAGCTCCTACAATGAGCAGTTCTTC. This chain links TRBV18 with TRBJ2-1, with 9 positions matching TRBD1. CDR1 and CDR2 from the germline V gene are KGHSH and LQKENI. With V trimmed by 3 bases and J by 0 bases, 15 bases remained unmatched. This CDR3 is built from 20 residues.